This TCR beta chain was obtained from a study of somatic mutations in cytotoxic T cells in rheumatoid arthritis. Study context: Flow cytometry sorted some V beta antibody-stained T-cell populations to nearly 100% purity, V beta1+ cells among them being sequenced for TCRB.

Germline V lookup: CDR1 MNHEY, CDR2 SMNVEV (reference sequence). V was shortened by 6 bases and J by 6 bases, with 12 bases between the two germline ends. The CDR3 covers 13 residues. Regarding the study as a whole: The clonality of CD8+ T cells was not significantly different between rheumatoid arthritis patients and age-matched healthy controls.

The repertoire was sequenced with immunoSEQ multiplex PCR; TCRdb's copy has only in-frame clones and lacks some. The sample has about 20,000 clones, roughly four fifths seen once; the top ten hold around an eighth. This clone was counted between two and nine times. The antigen remains unidentified. This receptor was taken from an adult with rheumatoid arthritis. Sequenced: CD8+ T cells sorted from blood. The chain is built from TRBV27 and TRBJ1-5; no definite D call. CDR3 protein: CASRTDLGQPQHF. In nucleotides, the CDR3 is TGTGCCAGCAGAACAGATCTTGGTCAGCCCCAGCATTTT.